Each of the 29 T cell receptor beta chains below was sequenced from the same sample in a study of kidney transplant recipient with SARS-CoV-2 infection. TCRdb recomputed calls from the reads with MiXCR, one row per CDR3 protein. The sample holds 200,000 to 300,000 distinct CDR3 sequences; more than 25% are singletons and the top ten take around 7.8%. The sample in question was a blood sample, obtained at baseline and on day 111 from a kidney transplant recipient. Receptors were obtained from a male patient between 25 and 39 years old who had COVID-19 and was a kidney transplant recipient. These T cells may partly come from the graft donor.

This clonotype was seen many times. The gene calls are TRBV3-1 and TRBJ1-2, with unresolved D. The CDR3 sequence is 17 residues long. Trimming removed 5 bases at V and 4 bases at J, with 23 bases between. Germline-derived CDR1 and CDR2 are LGHDT and YNNKEL (reference sequence). In DNA, the CDR3 is TGTGCCAGCAGCTGCGATGACACCCTTCGAAAGACCTATGGCTACACCTTC. This sequence encodes CASSCDDTLRKTYGYTF.

This clonotype came up many times. The chain links TRBV5-4 to TRBJ1-2; D gene uncertain. V dropped 7 bases and J dropped 4 bases, with 23 bases sitting between them. Germline V gene sequence: CDR1 SGHNT, CDR2 YYREEE (reference sequence). CDR3 length: 16 residues. The CDR3 spells CASVTAVPGKTYGYTF. The CDR3 DNA sequence: TGTGCCAGCGTTACCGCCGTACCAGGAAAGACCTATGGCTACACCTTC.

The J gene is TRBJ1-4, the V gene TRBV15; D uncertain. The CDR3 totals 16 residues. V was pared by 0 bases and J by 10 bases, with 18 bases between. The germline CDR1 and CDR2 sequences are LNHNV and YYDKDF (reference sequence). In DNA form, the CDR3 reads TGTGCCACCAGCAGAGATACAGATGGTGGAAGTGGAAAACTGTTTTTT. Translation gives CATSRDTDGGSGKLFF.

This clonotype occurred many times. The rearrangement links TRBV20-1 to TRBJ2-6; no clear D gene. Germline-derived CDR1 and CDR2 are DFQATT and SNEGSKA (reference sequence). The CDR3 has 15 amino acids. V was shortened by 5 bases and J by 0 bases, with 11 bases between the two germline ends. For the CDR3, the DNA is TGCAGTGCTGGCGCCTGGAGCTCTGGGGCCAACGTCCTGACTTTC. Translated: CSAGAWSSGANVLTF.

This clonotype was observed many times. V and J are TRBV7-2 and TRBJ1-2; D unresolved. This CDR3 has 17 residues. Germline CDR1 is SGHTA and CDR2 is FQGNSA. The V and J ends lost 5 bases and 4 bases respectively, with 23 bases between them. CDR3 DNA sequence: TGTGCCAGCAGCAACTACCACAGAGACGGAAAGACCTATGGCTACACCTTC. Protein sequence: CASSNYHRDGKTYGYTF.

In its sample, this clonotype was seen many times. The chain joins TRBV5-8 to TRBJ1-2; unclear D gene. CDR1 SGHTS and CDR2 YDEGEE come from the germline V gene. V was trimmed by 7 bases and J by 4 bases, leaving 23 bases between them. CDR3 size: 16 residues. For the CDR3, the DNA is TGTGCCAGCCGCCCTGGTCATCCACGAAAGACCTATGGCTACACCTTC. This gives the protein CASRPGHPRKTYGYTF.

This clonotype was picked up many times. The chain carries TRBV10-3 and TRBJ2-3, with a weak D call TRBD2 (5 bases). Germline loops: CDR1 ENHRY, CDR2 SYGVKD. This CDR3 has 14 residues. V shed 6 bases and J shed 0 bases, with 10 bases lying between them. CDR3 sequence (DNA): TGTGCCATCAGCGATAGGACTAGCACAGATACGCAGTATTTT. It translates to CAISDRTSTDTQYF.

This chain links TRBV7-9 with TRBJ2-6; 8 bases are a match to TRBD2. After removal of 0 bases from V and 4 bases from J, the junction contained 2 bases not matched to a gene. Germline loops: CDR1 SEHNR, CDR2 FQNEAQ (reference sequence). The CDR3 is made up of 16 amino acids. This chain's CDR3 is CASSLARGGGANVLTF. The CDR3 DNA is TGTGCCAGCAGCTTAGCTCGGGGGGGCGGGGCCAACGTCCTGACTTTC.

Remarks on this clonotype: This may arise from a read error, as a much more abundant clone is one base away. The chain uses TRBV27 and TRBJ2-1; 10 nucleotides align to TRBD2. The J call may be in error: the DNA end matches TRBJ2-7 better. CDR3 length equals 18 residues. Per germline, CDR1 MNHEY and CDR2 SMNVEV (reference sequence). The CDR3 DNA follows: TGTGCCAGCGGTTTATCGACCCCACTAGCGGGATATTCCTACGAGCAGTACTTC. Its protein is CASGLSTPLAGYSYEQYF.

The chain has TRBV4-3 and TRBJ1-2; D is unclear. Per germline, CDR1 LGHNA and CDR2 YSLEER. The CDR3 loop spans 17 amino acids. V lost 5 bases and J 4 bases, leaving 23 bases between the germline ends. The CDR3 region has the DNA TGCGCCAGCAGCTATGGAGAAGGACGTCGAAAGACCTATGGCTACACCTTC. Amino acid sequence: CASSYGEGRRKTYGYTF.

Many counts were recorded for this clonotype. The genes are TRBV12-3 or TRBV12-4 and TRBJ1-6; D possibly corresponds to TRBD1 (5 bases). Trimming removed 1 base at V and 6 bases at J, with 7 bases between. This CDR3 contains 14 residues. CDR3 DNA sequence: TGTGCCAGCAGTTTAGGGGGCGGTAATTCACCCCTCCACTTT. This codes for CASSLGGGNSPLHF.

The chain recombines TRBV30 with TRBJ2-1; possibly TRBD1 for D (6 bases). CDR3 length: 15 amino acids. V was clipped by 0 bases and J by 5 bases, with 14 bases between them. The germline V gene encodes CDR1 GTSNPN and CDR2 SVGIG (reference sequence). CDR3 region: CAWSVGGSTHNEQFF. The CDR3 bases are TGTGCCTGGAGTGTAGGGGGTAGCACCCACAATGAGCAGTTCTTC.

This clonotype turned up a few times. V gene TRBV18 combines with J gene TRBJ2-1; D tentatively reads TRBD1 or TRBD2 (6 bases each). This CDR3 comprises 16 residues. From germline, CDR1 is KGHSH and CDR2 LQKENI. Trimming left V 1 base short and J 7 bases short, with 17 bases between. The CDR3 nucleotides are TGTGCCAGCTCACCACAGGGGGGCGGACCGTGGAATGAGCAGTTCTTC. It specifies CASSPQGGGPWNEQFF.

As concerns this clonotype: Given a much more abundant clone one base away, this may be a read error. The CDR3 spells CARSCSPPYGKTYGYTF. The CDR3 nucleotides read TGTGCCCGCAGTTGCTCACCGCCTTACGGAAAGACCTATGGCTACACCTTC. The rearrangement links TRBV6-5 to TRBJ1-2; D uncertain. The CDR3 totals 17 residues. CDR1 MNHEY and CDR2 SVGAGI come from the germline V gene.

Ten or more counts support this clonotype. The chain joins TRBV11-2 to TRBJ1-3; no firm D call. This CDR3 is built from 15 residues. Germline V lookup: CDR1 SGHAT, CDR2 FQNNGV. Deletions cut 1 base from V and 5 bases from J, with 12 bases between. DNA for the CDR3: TGTGCCAGCAGCTTAGTGGGGTCAGCGCGAAACACCATATATTTT. This sequence encodes CASSLVGSARNTIYF.

In this sample, this clonotype turned up many times. The chain links TRBV7-2 to TRBJ2-7; no definite D call. V lost 3 bases to trimming and J lost 6 bases, with 9 bases between them. The CDR3 runs 12 residues. Germline loops: CDR1 SGHTA, CDR2 FQGNSA. CDR3 amino acids: CASSFSRTEQYF. As DNA, the CDR3 is TGTGCCAGCAGCTTCTCCCGGACCGAGCAGTACTTC.

In the case of this clonotype: This may be a read error: a much more frequent sequence differs by one nucleotide. This sequence joins TRBV5-1 and TRBJ1-6; 9 bases line up with TRBD1. CDR1 SGHRS and CDR2 YFSETQ come from the germline V gene. The V and J ends lost 2 bases and 14 bases, in that order; junction bases with no gene match: 8. The CDR3 spans 14 residues. CDR3 bases: TGCGCCAGCAGCTTTGCCGGGACAGGGATATCCCTCCACTTT. It yields the protein CASSFAGTGISLHF.

As concerns this clonotype: This clone may be a read error of a much larger clone one base away. The chain recombines TRBV11-2 with TRBJ2-4; 8 nucleotides match TRBD1. The DNA end lines up better with TRBJ2-6; the J call may be wrong. Germline V gene data show CDR1 as SGHAT and CDR2 as FQNNGV. The CDR3 has 16 residues. In DNA, the CDR3 is TGTGCCAGCAGCCCTGCGCTTGCAGGGGGCTCGAACGTCCTGACTTTC. It translates to CASSPALAGGSNVLTF.

As concerns this clonotype: Being one base from a much bigger clone, this may be a read error. This sequence joins TRBV5-1 and TRBJ1-1, with D unclear. CDR1 is SGHRS and CDR2 is YFSETQ in the germline V gene. The length of the CDR3 is 13 residues. The CDR3, as DNA: TGCGCCAACAGCTTGGTTTCGAACACTGAAGCTTTCTTT. As protein: CANSLVSNTEAFF.

This clonotype came up many times. The rearrangement joins TRBV7-6 to TRBJ1-2; no definite D call. The CDR3 spans 17 residues. Germline values: CDR1 SGHVS, CDR2 FNYEAQ. V lost 5 bases and J 4 bases, leaving 23 bases between the germline ends. CDR3 in amino acids: CASSIHHESRKTYGYTF. DNA of the CDR3: TGTGCCAGCAGCATTCACCATGAATCTCGAAAGACCTATGGCTACACCTTC.

This clonotype was seen ten or more times. The rearrangement uses TRBV5-1 and TRBJ2-7; no clear D. Germline V gives CDR1 SGHRS, CDR2 YFSETQ. CDR3 length: 15 amino acids. V was clipped by 6 bases and J by 0 bases, with 16 bases between them. CDR3 bases: TGCGCCAGCAAAAGGGTTCAGGACGGCTCCTACGAGCAGTACTTC. Its translation is CASKRVQDGSYEQYF.

The chain is built from TRBV19 and TRBJ1-1; D gene uncertain. The V end was cut by 2 bases, the J end by 2 bases, with 18 bases between. The length of the CDR3 is 17 residues. Germline CDR1 is LNHDA and CDR2 is SQIVND (reference sequence). The CDR3 nucleotides read TGTGCCAGTAGTATAACCCGATTGGACGGAGATAACACTGAAGCTTTCTTT. Amino acids: CASSITRLDGDNTEAFF.

In its sample, this clonotype was seen many times. V usage is TRBV20-1 and J usage is TRBJ1-2; D gene unclear. Between the trimmed V and J ends, which lost 0 bases and 2 bases, there was a span of 4 bases. Germline loops: CDR1 DFQATT, CDR2 SNEGSKA (reference sequence). The length of the CDR3 is 12 residues. CDR3 in DNA: TGCAGTGCTAGAGAAGGGAACTATGGCTACACCTTC. This encodes CSAREGNYGYTF.

To note about this clonotype: A junction end diverges from the germline sequence, so it may reflect a read error. The chain is built from TRBV4-3 and TRBJ2-2; 7 nucleotides match TRBD2. CDR1 is LGHNA, CDR2 YSLEER, per germline. The CDR3 has 18 amino acids. CDR3 sequence (DNA): TGCGCCAGCAGCCTCAGGCCAGCGGGGCTATCGAACGCCGGGGAGCTGTTTTTT. It codes for CASSLRPAGLSNAGELFF.

This clonotype was recorded at least ten times. The chain couples TRBV7-6 to TRBJ2-2; D ambiguous. V was trimmed by 2 bases and J by 1 base, leaving 8 bases between them. The CDR3 covers 15 residues. Germline loops: CDR1 SGHVS, CDR2 FNYEAQ. DNA of the CDR3: TGTGCCAGCAGCTTAAACCTCGGGAACACCGGGGAGCTGTTTTTT. Its translation: CASSLNLGNTGELFF.

This clonotype came up many times. This chain uses TRBV7-7 with TRBJ1-2, with D unclear. Germline V gene data show CDR1 as SSHAT and CDR2 as FNYEAQ (reference sequence). The ends were cut back, 5 bases at V and 4 bases at J, with 23 bases in the middle. This CDR3 region has 17 residues. Here the CDR3 reads CASSDSSKCRKTYGYTF. In DNA, the CDR3 is TGTGCCAGCAGCGATTCCTCTAAGTGCCGAAAGACCTATGGCTACACCTTC.

This clonotype was seen at least ten times. The chain recombines TRBV23-1 with TRBJ2-7, with D maybe TRBD1 (6 bases). Being an ORF, TRBV23-1 has a function that is uncertain. CDR3 length: 14 amino acids. The germline V and J ends were trimmed by 4 bases and 3 bases, with 13 bases remaining between them. The CDR3 sequence is CASSPPRDIYEQYF. The CDR3 DNA is TGCGCCAGCAGTCCGCCCCGGGACATCTACGAGCAGTACTTC.

As to this clonotype: This may arise from a read error, as a much more abundant clone is one base away. This chain uses TRBV5-4 with TRBJ1-2; D possibly corresponds to TRBD1 (5 bases). CDR1 and CDR2 (germline): SGHNT, YYREEE (reference sequence). This CDR3 is 16 amino acids long. The CDR3 DNA follows: TGTGCCAGCCCCGGGACCGTACCAGGAAAGACCTATGGCTACGCCTTC. Its translation: CASPGTVPGKTYGYAF.

There are many counts of this clonotype. The CDR3 region is CASSQDRSAGTGWQNIQYF. The CDR3 coding sequence is TGCGCCAGCAGCCAAGATAGGTCTGCGGGGACAGGGTGGCAAAACATTCAGTACTTC. The chain couples TRBV4-3 to TRBJ2-4; TRBD1 matches at 9 bases. CDR1 is LGHNA and CDR2 is YSLEER in the germline V gene. The CDR3 extends over 19 amino acids. The V and J ends lost 0 bases and 5 bases, in that order; junction bases with no gene match: 14.